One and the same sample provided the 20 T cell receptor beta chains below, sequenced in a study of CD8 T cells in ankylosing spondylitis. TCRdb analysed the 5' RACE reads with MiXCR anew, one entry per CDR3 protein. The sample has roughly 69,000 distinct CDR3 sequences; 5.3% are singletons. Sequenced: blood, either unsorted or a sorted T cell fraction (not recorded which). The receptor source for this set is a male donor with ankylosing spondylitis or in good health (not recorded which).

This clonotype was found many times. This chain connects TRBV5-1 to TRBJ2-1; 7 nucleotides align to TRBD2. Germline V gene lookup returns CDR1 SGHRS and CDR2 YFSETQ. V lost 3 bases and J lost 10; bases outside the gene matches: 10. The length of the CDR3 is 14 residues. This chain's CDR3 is CASSSGTNAGEQFF. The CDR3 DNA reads TGCGCCAGCAGCTCGGGGACTAACGCGGGCGAGCAGTTCTTC.

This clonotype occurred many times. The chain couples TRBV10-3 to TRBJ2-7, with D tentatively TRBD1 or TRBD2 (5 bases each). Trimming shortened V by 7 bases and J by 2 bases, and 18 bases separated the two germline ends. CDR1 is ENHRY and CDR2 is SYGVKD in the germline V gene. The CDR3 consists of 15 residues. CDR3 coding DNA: TGTGCCATCAACCGGGACCCTCAAAATGCCTACGAGCAGTACTTC. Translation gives CAINRDPQNAYEQYF.

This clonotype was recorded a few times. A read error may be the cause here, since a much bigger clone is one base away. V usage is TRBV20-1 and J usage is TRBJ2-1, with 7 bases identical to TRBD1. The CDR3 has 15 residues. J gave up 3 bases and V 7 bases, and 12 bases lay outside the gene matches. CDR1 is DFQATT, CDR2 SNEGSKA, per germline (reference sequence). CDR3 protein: CSGQAPGQHYNEQFF. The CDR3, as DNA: TGCAGTGGCCAGGCCCCGGGACAGCACTACAATGAGCAGTTCTTC.

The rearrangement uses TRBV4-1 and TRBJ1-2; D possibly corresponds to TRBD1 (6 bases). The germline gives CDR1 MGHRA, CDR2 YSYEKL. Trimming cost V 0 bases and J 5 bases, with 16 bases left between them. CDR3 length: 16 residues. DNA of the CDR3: TGCGCCAGCAGCCAAGATGGCCCCGGGACAATATATGGCTACACCTTC. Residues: CASSQDGPGTIYGYTF.

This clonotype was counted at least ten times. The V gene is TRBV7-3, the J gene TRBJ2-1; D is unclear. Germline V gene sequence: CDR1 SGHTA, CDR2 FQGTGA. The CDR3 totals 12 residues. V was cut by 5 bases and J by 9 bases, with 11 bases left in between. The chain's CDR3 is CASSPFLGEQFF. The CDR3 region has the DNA TGTGCCAGCAGCCCCTTCCTTGGTGAGCAGTTCTTC.

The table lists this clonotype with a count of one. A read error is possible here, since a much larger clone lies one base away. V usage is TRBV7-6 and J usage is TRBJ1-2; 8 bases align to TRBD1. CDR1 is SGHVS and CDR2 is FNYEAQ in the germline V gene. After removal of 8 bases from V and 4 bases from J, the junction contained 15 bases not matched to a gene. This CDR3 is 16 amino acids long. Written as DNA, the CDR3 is TGTGCCAGCGTCTACGGGACAGGCGATTTGGGCTATGGCTACACCTTC. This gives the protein CASVYGTGDLGYGYTF.

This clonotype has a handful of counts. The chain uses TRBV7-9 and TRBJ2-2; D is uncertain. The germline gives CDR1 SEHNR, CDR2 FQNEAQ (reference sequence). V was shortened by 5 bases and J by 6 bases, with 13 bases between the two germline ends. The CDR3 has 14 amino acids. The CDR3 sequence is CASSAETFPGELFF. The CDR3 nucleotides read TGTGCCAGCAGCGCAGAGACATTTCCCGGGGAGCTGTTTTTT.

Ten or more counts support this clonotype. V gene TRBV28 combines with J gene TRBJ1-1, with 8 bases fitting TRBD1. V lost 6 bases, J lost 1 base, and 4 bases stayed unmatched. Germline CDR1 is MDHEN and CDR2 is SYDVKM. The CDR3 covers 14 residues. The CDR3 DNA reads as TGTGCCAGCAGGACAGGGACAGGGAACACTGAAGCTTTCTTT. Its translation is CASRTGTGNTEAFF.

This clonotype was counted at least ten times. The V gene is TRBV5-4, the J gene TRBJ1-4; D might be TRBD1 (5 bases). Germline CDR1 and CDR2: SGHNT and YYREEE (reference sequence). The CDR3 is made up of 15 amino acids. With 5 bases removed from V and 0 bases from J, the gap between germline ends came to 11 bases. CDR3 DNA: TGTGCCAGCAGGGCAGGGCCCGCAACTAATGAAAAACTGTTTTTT. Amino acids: CASRAGPATNEKLFF.

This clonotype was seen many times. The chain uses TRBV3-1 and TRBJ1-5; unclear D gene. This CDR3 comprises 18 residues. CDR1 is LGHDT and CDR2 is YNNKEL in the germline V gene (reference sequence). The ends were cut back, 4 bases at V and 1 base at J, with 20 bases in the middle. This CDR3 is CASSRKPSGKGSNQPQHF. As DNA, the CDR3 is TGTGCCAGCAGCCGAAAGCCGTCCGGGAAGGGAAGCAATCAGCCCCAGCATTTT.

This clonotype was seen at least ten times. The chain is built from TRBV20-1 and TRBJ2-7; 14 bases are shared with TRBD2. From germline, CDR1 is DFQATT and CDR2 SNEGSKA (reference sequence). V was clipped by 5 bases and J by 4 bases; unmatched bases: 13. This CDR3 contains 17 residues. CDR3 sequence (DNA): TGCAGTGCTCCCGGGACTAGCGGGGGCCATGCCACTTACGAGCAGTACTTC. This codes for CSAPGTSGGHATYEQYF.

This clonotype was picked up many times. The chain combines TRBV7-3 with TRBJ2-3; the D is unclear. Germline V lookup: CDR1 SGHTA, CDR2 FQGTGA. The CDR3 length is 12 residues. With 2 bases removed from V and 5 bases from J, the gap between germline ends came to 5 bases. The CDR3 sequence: CASSLSGDTQYF. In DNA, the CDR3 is TGTGCCAGCAGCTTATCCGGAGATACGCAGTATTTT. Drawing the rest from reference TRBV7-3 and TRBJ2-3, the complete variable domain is GAGVSQTPSNKVTEKGKYVELRCDPISGHTALYWYRQSLGQGPEFLIYFQGTGAADDSGLPNDRFFAVRPEGSVSTLKIQRTERGDSAVYLCASSLSGDTQYFGPGTRLTVL.

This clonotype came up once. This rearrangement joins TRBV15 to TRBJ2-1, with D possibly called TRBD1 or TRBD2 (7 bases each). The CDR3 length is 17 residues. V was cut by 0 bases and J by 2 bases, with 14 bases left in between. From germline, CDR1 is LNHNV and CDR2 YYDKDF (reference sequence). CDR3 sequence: CATSRDQGGQAYNEQFF. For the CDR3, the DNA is TGTGCCACCAGCAGAGATCAGGGGGGGCAGGCCTACAATGAGCAGTTCTTC.

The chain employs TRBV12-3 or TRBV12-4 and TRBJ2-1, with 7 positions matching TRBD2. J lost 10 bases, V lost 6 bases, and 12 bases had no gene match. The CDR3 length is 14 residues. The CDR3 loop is CASRVAGGPAEQFF. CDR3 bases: TGTGCCAGCAGAGTAGCGGGCGGGCCGGCCGAGCAGTTCTTC.

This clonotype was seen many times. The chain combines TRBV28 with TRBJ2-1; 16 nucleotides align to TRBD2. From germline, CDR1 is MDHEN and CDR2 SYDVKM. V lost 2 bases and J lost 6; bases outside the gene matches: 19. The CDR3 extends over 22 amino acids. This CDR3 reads CASSLRIPGLAGGPSGRNEQFF. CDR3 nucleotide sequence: TGTGCCAGCAGTTTAAGAATTCCGGGACTAGCGGGGGGGCCATCCGGGCGCAATGAGCAGTTCTTC.

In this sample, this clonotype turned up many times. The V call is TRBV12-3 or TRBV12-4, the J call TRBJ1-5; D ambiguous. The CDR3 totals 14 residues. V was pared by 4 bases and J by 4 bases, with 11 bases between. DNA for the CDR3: TGTGCCAGCAGTTACCGGACGGGAAATCAGCCCCAGCATTTT. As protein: CASSYRTGNQPQHF.

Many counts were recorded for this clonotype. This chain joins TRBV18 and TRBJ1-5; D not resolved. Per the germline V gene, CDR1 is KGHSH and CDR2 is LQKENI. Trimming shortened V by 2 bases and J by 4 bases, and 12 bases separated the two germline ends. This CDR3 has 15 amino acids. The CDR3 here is CASSPAQRENQPQHF. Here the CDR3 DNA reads TGTGCCAGCTCACCAGCACAAAGAGAGAATCAGCCCCAGCATTTT.

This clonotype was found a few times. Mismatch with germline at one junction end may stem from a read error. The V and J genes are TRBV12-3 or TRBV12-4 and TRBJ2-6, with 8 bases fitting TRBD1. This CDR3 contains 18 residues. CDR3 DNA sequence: TGTGCCATCAGTTTAGAGGGACAGGTAATCACTGGGGCCAACGTCCTGACTTTC. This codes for CAISLEGQVITGANVLTF.

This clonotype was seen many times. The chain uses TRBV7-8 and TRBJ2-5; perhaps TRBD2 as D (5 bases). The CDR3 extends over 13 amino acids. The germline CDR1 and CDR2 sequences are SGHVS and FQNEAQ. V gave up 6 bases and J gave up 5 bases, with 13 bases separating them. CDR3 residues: CASRDGVAETQYF. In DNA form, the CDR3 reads TGTGCCAGCAGGGACGGGGTCGCGGAGACCCAGTACTTC.

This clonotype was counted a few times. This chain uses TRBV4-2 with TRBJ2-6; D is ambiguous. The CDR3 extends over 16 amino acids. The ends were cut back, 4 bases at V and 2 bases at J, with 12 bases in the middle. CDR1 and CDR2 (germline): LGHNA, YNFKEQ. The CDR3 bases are TGTGCCAGCAGCCTCACATCCGCGGCTGGGGCCAACGTCCTGACTTTC. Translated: CASSLTSAAGANVLTF.